One T cell receptor (beta chain) is described in this entry. Its antigen remains unknown. The data were obtained in a study of vaccination and CD4 T cells after COVID-19. Background on the study: By nasal swab PCR, the convalescent patients were SARS-CoV-2 positive, with under 10 mild cases and one severe. Between diagnosis and the drawing of post-COVID samples lay a median around 100 days (range 35 to 161).

The Oncomine TCR Beta short-read assay sequenced DNA from cultured CD4+ T cells. CD4+ T cells were cultured, and genomic DNA was extracted from them. TCRdb reprocessed the PCR reads with MiXCR, giving one entry per CDR3 protein. The sample has some 11,000 distinct CDR3 sequences, about 41% seen once; the top ten hold around a tenth. This sample's treatment: roughly 10-day PBMC culture with coronavirus spike peptide pools or control peptides (ViraFEST assay). This CDR3 spans 14 amino acids. Germline values: CDR1 SGHAT, CDR2 FQNNGV. V dropped 5 bases and J dropped 3 bases, with 14 bases sitting between them.

The V call is TRBV11-2, the J call TRBJ2-7; the D call may be TRBD1 or TRBD2 (5 bases each). The source is a human donor who had recovered from COVID-19. Sequenced here: CD4+ T cells from blood, cultured in vitro, sampled after SARS-CoV-2 vaccination. CDR3 sequence: CASSHTGTHYEQYF. CDR3 nucleotide sequence: TGTGCCAGCAGCCATACCGGGACGCACTACGAGCAGTACTTC.